These 20 T cell receptor beta chains share one sample of origin, sequenced in a study of T-cell memory formation after mild COVID-19. MiXCR, run by TCRdb on the 5' RACE reads, gives a single entry per CDR3 protein. The sample contains 85,000 to 130,000 distinct CDR3 sequences, about an eighth of which appear only once. Sequencing was performed on PBMCs or a T cell subset sorted from them (not recorded which). These receptors were collected from an adult woman who had mild COVID-19 (a few samples of this study predate the infection). Cell type and time point are not known.

The V call is TRBV10-3, the J call TRBJ2-1, with 9 bases matching TRBD2. CDR1 and CDR2 from the germline V gene are ENHRY and SYGVKD. The V and J ends lost 3 bases and 3 bases, in that order; junction bases with no gene match: 3. The CDR3 extends over 15 amino acids. CDR3 sequence (DNA): TGTGCCATCAGTGATTTGACTAGCGGCTACAATGAGCAGTTCTTC. Translated, it gives CAISDLTSGYNEQFF.

CDR3 sequence: CSARPLHRGRETQYF. DNA of the CDR3: TGCAGTGCTAGACCCCTGCACAGGGGGCGAGAGACCCAGTACTTC. The V gene is TRBV20-1, the J gene TRBJ2-5; 9 nucleotides match TRBD1. The CDR3 contains 15 residues. Germline assignment: CDR1 DFQATT and CDR2 SNEGSKA (reference sequence). J gave up 4 bases and V 2 bases, and 8 bases lay outside the gene matches.

V usage is TRBV20-1 and J usage is TRBJ2-3, with D maybe TRBD1 (6 bases). The CDR3 contains 14 residues. The germline gives CDR1 DFQATT, CDR2 SNEGSKA (reference sequence). V was shortened by 0 bases and J by 4 bases, with 11 bases between the two germline ends. CDR3 sequence reads: CSARDLSGADTQYF. DNA for the CDR3: TGCAGTGCTAGAGATCTGTCAGGGGCAGATACGCAGTATTTT.

The V gene is TRBV11-2, the J gene TRBJ2-7; D not resolved. Germline-derived CDR1 and CDR2 are SGHAT and FQNNGV. The V gene lost 1 base and the J gene lost 0 bases, with 13 bases spanning the gap. The CDR3 covers 16 residues. CDR3 protein: CASSLVYRISSYEQYF. The CDR3 DNA reads TGTGCCAGCAGCTTAGTGTATAGGATAAGCTCCTACGAGCAGTACTTC.

The table lists this clonotype with a few counts. The chain joins TRBV19 to TRBJ2-2; D possibly uses TRBD1 or TRBD2 (5 bases each). The V end lost 7 bases, the J end lost 7 bases, and 16 bases lay between the germline ends. The germline gives CDR1 LNHDA, CDR2 SQIVND (reference sequence). The CDR3 totals 14 residues. CDR3 protein: CASTIGTVGGELFF. CDR3 coding DNA: TGTGCCAGTACCATAGGGACCGTGGGCGGGGAGCTGTTTTTT.

A few counts support this clonotype. The V and J genes are TRBV2 and TRBJ2-1; TRBD2 matches 11 bases. V trimming: 8 bases; J trimming: 7 bases; junction bases outside the gene matches: 13. This CDR3 is built from 16 residues. CDR1 SNHLY and CDR2 FYNNEI come from the germline V gene. CDR3 DNA sequence: TGTGCCAGCGGGAGAGACGGGACTAGCGGACGAAATGAGCAGTTCTTC. It encodes CASGRDGTSGRNEQFF.

This clonotype was picked up a small number of times. V is TRBV5-1 and J is TRBJ1-1; D gene ambiguous. Germline loops: CDR1 SGHRS, CDR2 YFSETQ. V lost 3 bases, J lost 7 bases, and 13 bases lay in between. The CDR3 spans 13 residues. The CDR3 bases are TGCGCCAGCAGCTGGGATTCTGGAGGTGAAGCTTTCTTT. Translation gives CASSWDSGGEAFF.

The sample holds many counts of this clonotype. The V call is TRBV20-1, the J call TRBJ2-1; the match to TRBD2 covers 10 bases. CDR1 and CDR2 (germline): DFQATT, SNEGSKA (reference sequence). The V segment lost 0 bases and the J segment 0 bases; nucleotides outside the gene matches: 2. The CDR3 spans 16 residues. CDR3 region: CSARDRTSGSYNEQFF. Here the CDR3 DNA reads TGCAGTGCTAGAGATAGGACTAGCGGCTCCTACAATGAGCAGTTCTTC.

This clonotype was detected a few times. The CDR3 spells CSAREPDARAQWADEKLFF. The CDR3, as DNA: TGCAGTGCTAGAGAGCCCGACGCCCGGGCCCAATGGGCTGATGAAAAACTGTTTTTT. This sequence joins TRBV20-1 and TRBJ1-4; the D is unclear. Germline V gives CDR1 DFQATT, CDR2 SNEGSKA (reference sequence). The CDR3 totals 19 residues. Trimming stripped 0 bases from V and 6 bases from J, with 26 bases between.

In this sample, this clonotype turned up a few times. The chain has TRBV12-3 or TRBV12-4 and TRBJ2-7; 7 positions match TRBD1. V was pared by 1 base and J by 3 bases, with 9 bases of the junction left unmatched. The CDR3 runs 16 residues. CDR3 DNA: TGTGCCAGCAGTTTAGTAGGGGGCGGGCAGAACTACGAGCAGTACTTC. This encodes CASSLVGGGQNYEQYF.

The rearrangement links TRBV20-1 to TRBJ2-3, with a possible D match to TRBD1 (6 bases). Looked up from germline, CDR1 is DFQATT and CDR2 is SNEGSKA (reference sequence). V was trimmed by 6 bases and J by 2 bases, leaving 15 bases between them. The CDR3 is made up of 14 amino acids. The CDR3 nucleotides are TGCAGTGCAGAACCAGGGGTCGACACAGATACGCAGTATTTT. Translation: CSAEPGVDTDTQYF.

This clonotype was seen more than once but under ten times. This sequence joins TRBV20-1 and TRBJ2-7, with D possibly being TRBD1 or TRBD2 (6 bases each). CDR3 length: 15 amino acids. CDR1 is DFQATT, CDR2 SNEGSKA, per germline (reference sequence). V gave up 6 bases and J gave up 1 base, with 19 bases separating them. CDR3 amino acids: CSAADLRGESYEQYF. CDR3 in DNA: TGCAGTGCGGCTGACCTGAGGGGGGAATCCTACGAGCAGTACTTC.

This clonotype occurred a few times. The rearrangement uses TRBV19 and TRBJ2-1; perhaps D is TRBD1 or TRBD2 (5 bases each). The germline V gene has CDR1 LNHDA and CDR2 SQIVND (reference sequence). The length of the CDR3 is 13 residues. Deletions cut 5 bases from V and 7 bases from J, with 12 bases between. The CDR3 DNA is TGTGCCAGTAGTGCCCAGGGAGCAAATGAGCAGTTCTTC. Translated: CASSAQGANEQFF.

There are a few counts of this clonotype. The chain combines TRBV11-2 with TRBJ1-1; no firm D call. CDR3 length equals 13 residues. Trimming cost V 1 base and J 2 bases, with 5 bases left between them. In germline, CDR1 is SGHAT, CDR2 FQNNGV. The CDR3 nucleotides are TGTGCCAGCAGCTTAGTAACCAACACTGAAGCTTTCTTT. Translation: CASSLVTNTEAFF. The entire variable domain, with the rest obtained from reference TRBV11-2 and TRBJ1-1, is as follows: EAGVAQSPRYKIIEKRQSVAFWCNPISGHATLYWYQQILGQGPKLLIQFQNNGVVDDSQLPKDRFSAERLKGVDSTLKIQPAKLEDSAVYLCASSLVTNTEAFFGQGTRLTVV.

The chain recombines TRBV3-1 with TRBJ2-7; D not certain. This CDR3 has 13 residues. Germline V gene lookup returns CDR1 LGHDT and CDR2 YNNKEL (reference sequence). Trimming took 3 bases from V and 2 from J, leaving 8 bases between them. The CDR3 DNA follows: TGTGCCAGCAGCCAGACGGCCCCCTACGAGCAGTACTTC. Its translation is CASSQTAPYEQYF.

The chain combines TRBV4-1 with TRBJ2-7; D not resolved. The germline gives CDR1 MGHRA, CDR2 YSYEKL. The CDR3 is made up of 15 amino acids. The V end lost 2 bases, the J end lost 0 bases, and 11 bases lay between the germline ends. The CDR3 protein is CASSQTNINSYEQYF. For the CDR3, the DNA is TGCGCCAGCAGCCAAACTAATATTAACTCCTACGAGCAGTACTTC.

The chain is built from TRBV29-1 and TRBJ2-7; D is perhaps TRBD1 (5 bases). This CDR3 is 12 amino acids long. V gave up 3 bases and J gave up 3 bases, with 9 bases separating them. Germline values: CDR1 SQVTM, CDR2 ANQGSEA. The CDR3 DNA follows: TGCAGCGTTGAGACAGCGTACTACGAGCAGTACTTC. Its translation: CSVETAYYEQYF.

This clonotype was seen a handful of times. This chain uses TRBV7-9 with TRBJ1-1; no clear D. Germline assignment: CDR1 SEHNR and CDR2 FQNEAQ (reference sequence). V lost 2 bases and J lost 0, with 4 bases in between. The CDR3 is 13 amino acids. CDR3 sequence reads: CASSLSMNTEAFF. Here the CDR3 DNA reads TGTGCCAGCAGCTTATCCATGAACACTGAAGCTTTCTTT.

V gene TRBV3-1 combines with J gene TRBJ1-6; D is undetermined. The germline V gene encodes CDR1 LGHDT and CDR2 YNNKEL (reference sequence). This CDR3 comprises 16 residues. V dropped 3 bases and J dropped 3 bases, with 12 bases sitting between them. The CDR3 DNA reads TGTGCCAGCAGCCATTCGGGCCGACTCTATAATTCACCCCTCCACTTT. Translated, it gives CASSHSGRLYNSPLHF.

This clonotype was counted at least ten times. The chain uses TRBV7-6 and TRBJ2-7, with 7 bases lining up with TRBD1. Per germline, CDR1 SGHVS and CDR2 FNYEAQ. The V segment lost 3 bases and the J segment 4 bases; nucleotides outside the gene matches: 9. The CDR3 loop spans 15 amino acids. CDR3 nucleotide sequence: TGTGCCAGCAGCTTTTCGGACACAGGGGCTTACGAGCAGTACTTC. It yields the protein CASSFSDTGAYEQYF. Variable domain in full (rest from reference TRBV7-6 and TRBJ2-7): GAGVSQSPRYKVTKRGQDVALRCDPISGHVSLYWYRQALGQGPEFLTYFNYEAQQDKSGLPNDRFSAERPEGSISTLTIQRTEQRDSAMYRCASSFSDTGAYEQYFGPGTRLTVT.